This T cell receptor beta chain was found in a study of blood T cells in healthy people across ages. About the study: Through template switching, about one barcoded beta molecule was captured per two T cells, as measured in model experiments.

With a J-beta primer mix and a sample-barcoded 5' primer, a second PCR ran about 6 to 11 cycles. TCRdb re-derived calls from the 5' RACE reads in MiXCR, one entry per CDR3 protein. The data show hundreds of thousands of distinct CDR3 sequences, about 24% seen once. Trimming removed 3 bases from V and 5 bases from J, with 10 bases in between. CDR3 length: 13 amino acids. Germline V gene lookup returns CDR1 MGHDK and CDR2 SYGVNS. The same specimen was also included in a second study, on T cells of mothers and their children.

The sample comprised blood. The source is a boy aged 5-17 years in good health. The chain couples TRBV25-1 to TRBJ1-2; D uncertain. The DNA of the CDR3 is TGTGCCAGCAGTGACGCGTCAGAATATGGCTACACCTTC. Translation gives CASSDASEYGYTF.